This TCR beta chain comes out of a study of T-cell memory formation after mild COVID-19. About this clonotype itself: Its antigen remains unidentified.

Study results and caveats: The appearance of some responding clones in pre-infection memory suggested that cross-reactive memory joined. Researchers could not confirm that second-wave clones peaking on day 37 targeted SARS-CoV-2. Chiefly within CM and EM were the contracting CD4+ clones; CD8+ ones were within EMRA.

Looked up from germline, CDR1 is SNHLY and CDR2 is FYNNEI. Trimming removed 4 bases at V and 1 base at J, with 4 bases between. The CDR3 has 12 residues. TCRdb reanalysed the 5' RACE reads using MiXCR and keeps one entry per CDR3 protein. Here the sample spans approximately 350,000 distinct CDR3 sequences, over 25% being singletons. This sequence joins TRBV2 and TRBJ1-1; D is undetermined. What was sequenced was PBMCs or a T cell subset sorted from them (not recorded which). The receptor was isolated from an adult woman who had mild COVID-19 (a few samples of this study predate the infection). Cell type and time point are not known. CDR3 in amino acids: CASSVSNTEAFF. CDR3 in DNA: TGTGCCAGCAGTGTTTCGAACACTGAAGCTTTCTTT.